This T cell receptor (beta chain) was identified in a study of blood T cell repertoires in COVID-19. Across the study: Acute-phase and convalescent COVID-19 samples originated in the United States, Italy and Spain. Sources were T cells, B-cell-depleted T cells, or PBMCs; the material itself was cDNA or gDNA.

Per the original data handling: The authors estimated nucleated cell counts from reference gene primer amplification. The protocol was immunoSEQ multiplex PCR, while the TCRdb copy is restricted to in-frame clones and leaves out a portion. For V, J and clone size, that table is used; D and trimming come from the DNA. The sample consists of hundreds of thousands of clones, 87% of them appearing once. The germline V and J ends were trimmed by 0 bases and 1 base, with 12 bases remaining between them. Germline lookup yields CDR1 KGHSH and CDR2 LQKENI. The CDR3 spans 16 residues. Sequencing was carried out using peripheral blood. The clonotype comes from a man aged 18 to 30 with active or convalescent COVID-19. The V call is TRBV18, the J call TRBJ1-1; D gene uncertain. CDR3 region: CASSPPNGAKNTEAFF. For the CDR3, the DNA is TGTGCCAGCTCACCACCGAACGGAGCGAAGAACACTGAAGCTTTCTTT. Together with reference TRBV18 and TRBJ1-1, the CDR3 gives the full variable domain: NAGVMQNPRHLVRRRGQEARLRCSPMKGHSHVYWYRQLPEEGLKFMVYLQKENIIDESGMPKERFSAEFPKEGPSILRIQQVVRGDSAAYFCASSPPNGAKNTEAFFGQGTRLTVV.